These 30 T cell receptor beta chains originate from one sample sequenced in a study of Tregs in tolerant kidney transplant recipients. The nonmyeloablative bone marrow transplants came from related graft donors, with transient mixed chimerism. Clones were read by immunoSEQ multiplex PCR, and TCRdb kept only the in-frame ones, dropping some. The sample yields about 15,000 clones, of which the top ten take up around 3.8%. The sequencing used CD4+ T cells from blood (PBMCs), collected 12 months after the transplant. The receptors shown here come from a human patient who received a combined kidney and bone marrow transplant. Some T cells may trace back to the graft donor.

A remark on this clone: The read ends 3 residues before the CDR3 terminus; that terminus is restored from the germline J gene. The rearrangement joins TRBV10-1 to TRBJ2-3; TRBD1 might be the D (5 bases). Germline V gene sequence: CDR1 WNHNN, CDR2 SYGVQD (reference sequence). Deletions cut 0 bases from V and 8 bases from J, with 9 bases between. CDR3 size: 13 residues. CDR3 in amino acids: CASSESTVGTQYF. The covered CDR3 bases are TGCGCCAGCAGTGAGTCGACAGTAGGTACG.

With regard to this clone: The read stops 3 residues short of the end of the CDR3; the missing end is completed from the germline J gene. This chain links TRBV7-3 with TRBJ2-2, with D possibly matching TRBD1 (6 bases). Germline-derived CDR1 and CDR2 are SGHTA and FQGTGA. Trimming cost V 5 bases and J 4 bases, with 17 bases left between them. This CDR3 comprises 16 residues. Incomplete CDR3 DNA: TGTGCCAGCAGCCCGAACCACCGGGACACCACCGGGGAG. It translates to CASSPNHRDTTGE. In full, the CDR3 is CASSPNHRDTTGELFF.

On this clone: The read is 3 residues too short to cover the CDR3 end, so that end is filled in from the germline J gene. This chain links TRBV12-3 or TRBV12-4 with TRBJ1-6; no clear D. The CDR3 runs 14 residues. Trimming cost V 3 bases and J 8 bases, with 11 bases left between them. The CDR3 is CASSLRGPDSPLHF. Incomplete CDR3 DNA: TGTGCCAGCAGTTTGCGGGGTCCGGATTCACCC.

In the case of this clone: The read gets to within 3 residues of the CDR3 end, and the germline J gene fills in the rest. The rearrangement uses TRBV18 and TRBJ2-2; 7 nucleotides line up with TRBD1. The germline CDR1 and CDR2 sequences are KGHSH and LQKENI. CDR3 size: 15 residues. Trimming at V came to 4 bases and at J to 5 bases, leaving 7 bases not matched to a gene. The CDR3 reads CASSQGTGVTGELFF. The DNA read from the CDR3 is TGTGCCAGCTCACAGGGAACAGGGGTGACCGGGGAG.

To note about this clone: The CDR3 end falls 3 residues outside the read, so it is completed with the germline J gene. The rearrangement uses TRBV5-1 and TRBJ1-3; D unclear. Germline assignment: CDR1 SGHRS and CDR2 YFSETQ. This CDR3 is 15 amino acids long. V was pared by 1 base and J by 2 bases, with 10 bases between. The sequenced CDR3 bases are TGCGCCAGCAGCTTGACGGCAGGTACTGGAAACACC. Translated, it gives CASSLTAGTGNT. From start to end, the CDR3 is CASSLTAGTGNTIYF.

CDR3 DNA, as far as it was read: TGCAGTGCTAGAGATAGGACTACAGGGGATGAG. It yields the protein CSARDRTTGDE. The CDR3 as a whole reads CSARDRTTGDEQFF. The V gene is TRBV20-1, the J gene TRBJ2-1; possibly TRBD1 for D (7 bases). Read coverage stops 3 residues before the CDR3 terminus; the germline J gene supplies the remainder. The CDR3 is made up of 14 amino acids. V lost 0 bases to trimming and J lost 8 bases, with 14 bases between them. From germline, CDR1 is DFQATT and CDR2 SNEGSKA (reference sequence).

Note on this clone: The read ends 3 residues before the CDR3 terminus; that terminus is restored from the germline J gene. This chain uses TRBV7-2 with TRBJ2-1; 14 bases align to TRBD2. V lost 5 bases to trimming and J lost 7 bases; unmatched junction nucleotides: 4. The CDR3 is 15 residues long. Germline lookup yields CDR1 SGHTA and CDR2 FQGNSA. The CDR3 bases that were read are TGTGCCAGCAGCGCCGGGACTAGCGGGAGTAATGAG. Protein: CASSAGTSGSNE. The full-length CDR3 reads as CASSAGTSGSNEQFF.

For this clone: The sequenced fragment ends 3 residues before the CDR3 boundary, so the rest is inferred from the germline J gene. The V gene is TRBV6-2 or TRBV6-3, the J gene TRBJ2-7, with 9 nucleotides matching TRBD1. V lost 5 bases and J lost 3; bases outside the gene matches: 2. CDR3 length: 13 residues. The V gene's germline CDR1 is MNHEY and CDR2 SVGEGT. CDR3 bases read: TGTGCCAGCAGTAGGACAGGGGACTACGAG. It is translated as CASSRTGDYE. The CDR3 as a whole reads CASSRTGDYEQYF.

Note on this clone: The sequenced fragment ends 3 residues before the CDR3 boundary, so the rest is inferred from the germline J gene. The rearrangement links TRBV9 to TRBJ2-5, with TRBD2 identical over 9 bases. This CDR3 contains 15 residues. Germline CDR1 and CDR2: SGDLS and YYNGEE. V dropped 0 bases and J dropped 5; count of bases not matched to a gene: 5. The CDR3: CASSVDSGRGETQYF. The part of the CDR3 DNA that was read is TGTGCCAGCAGCGTAGATAGCGGGAGAGGGGAGACC. The variable domain in full, completed from reference TRBV9 and TRBJ2-5, reads DSGVTQTPKHLITATGQRVTLRCSPRSGDLSVYWYQQSLDQGLQFLIQYYNGEERAKGNILERFSAQQFPDLHSELNLSSLELGDSALYFCASSVDSGRGETQYFGPGTRLLVL.

As to this clone: The read terminates 3 residues before the CDR3 end, so the remaining end is supplied by the germline J gene. V and J are TRBV7-2 and TRBJ1-6, with TRBD1 matching 11 bases. The J segment lost 4 bases and the V segment lost 0 bases, leaving 5 bases of the junction unmatched. CDR1 and CDR2 (germline): SGHTA, FQGNSA. This CDR3 contains 18 residues. Incomplete CDR3 DNA: TGTGCCAGCAGCTTAGCGCTGGGACAGGGGGTGTATAATTCACCC. Its translation: CASSLALGQGVYNSP. The entire CDR3 sequence reads CASSLALGQGVYNSPLHF.

As concerns this clone: The sequence runs out 3 residues before the end of the CDR3; the remainder is reconstructed from the germline J gene. The gene calls are TRBV18 and TRBJ1-1; D remains unclear. Germline CDR1 and CDR2: KGHSH and LQKENI. Trimming removed 5 bases from V and 0 bases from J, with 4 bases in between. The CDR3 spans 12 residues. CDR3 residues: CASSEVNTEAFF. The DNA read from the CDR3 is TGTGCCAGCTCAGAGGTGAACACTGAA.

In regard to this clone: The read halts 3 residues ahead of the CDR3 end, with the missing end drawn from the germline J gene. The rearrangement joins TRBV6-1 to TRBJ1-1; D call uncertain. CDR1 is MNHNS, CDR2 SASEGT, per germline. The V gene lost 7 bases and the J gene lost 5 bases, with 11 bases spanning the gap. The CDR3 has 12 residues. The CDR3 DNA, read in part, is TGTGCCAGCACTGACCTGAGGACTGAA. Protein product: CASTDLRTE. In full, the CDR3 is CASTDLRTEAFF.

On this clone: The CDR3 goes on 3 residues after the read ends, and that part is filled in from the germline J gene. The chain recombines TRBV11-2 with TRBJ2-1, with TRBD2 identical over 8 bases. Germline CDR1 and CDR2: SGHAT and FQNNGV. Unmatched junction bases numbered 3, after V lost 5 bases and J lost 0 bases. This CDR3 contains 15 residues. CDR3 residues: CASSLSGNSYNEQFF. The sequenced CDR3 bases are TGTGCCAGCAGCCTTAGCGGGAACTCCTACAATGAG.

As concerns this clone: At one end the junction does not follow the germline gene, possibly because of a read error. Read sequence stops 3 residues before the CDR3 end, and the germline J gene provides the missing end. V usage is TRBV4-2 and J usage is TRBJ2-7, with 9 bases matching TRBD2. Germline V gives CDR1 LGHNA, CDR2 YNFKEQ. The CDR3 runs to 14 residues. The DNA read from the CDR3 is TGCGCCAGCAGCCAAGAGGGACTAGCCGGCGAG. As protein: CASSQEGLAGE. The entire CDR3 reads CASSQEGLAGEQYF.

Comments on this clone: The observed sequence ends 3 residues before the CDR3 terminus, with the missing tail filled in from the germline J gene. This chain joins TRBV7-9 and TRBJ1-4; D gene ambiguous. V was clipped by 6 bases and J by 0 bases, with 8 bases between them. The germline V gene has CDR1 SEHNR and CDR2 FQNEAQ (reference sequence). The CDR3 spans 14 residues. The CDR3 reads CASRGITTNEKLFF. The sequenced part of the CDR3 DNA is TGTGCCAGCAGGGGCATTACAACTAATGAAAAA. Drawing the rest from reference TRBV7-9 and TRBJ1-4, the complete variable domain is DTGVSQNPRHKITKRGQNVTFRCDPISEHNRLYWYRQTLGQGPEFLTYFQNEAQLEKSRLLSDRFSAERPKGSFSTLEIQRTEQGDSAMYLCASRGITTNEKLFFGSGTQLSVL.

Considering frequency, this clone is medium-sized. The read gets to within 3 residues of the CDR3 end, and the germline J gene fills in the rest. The rearrangement links TRBV7-3 to TRBJ2-2, with D unresolved. This CDR3 contains 13 residues. Trimming took 2 bases from V and 6 from J, leaving 7 bases between them. Germline CDR1 reads SGHTA; CDR2 reads FQGTGA. The CDR3 is CASSLPGPGELFF. CDR3 DNA (partial): TGTGCCAGCAGCTTACCCGGTCCCGGGGAG.

Incomplete CDR3 DNA: TGTGCCAGCAGTCCTAGGACTAGAAAAACCTCCTACAATGAG. Translated, it gives CASSPRTRKTSYNE. The whole CDR3 sequence reads CASSPRTRKTSYNEQFF. V gene TRBV2 combines with J gene TRBJ2-1, with 7 nucleotides matching TRBD2. The read terminates 3 residues before the CDR3 end, so the remaining end is supplied by the germline J gene. Unmatched junction bases numbered 10, after V lost 5 bases and J lost 0 bases. CDR1 is SNHLY and CDR2 is FYNNEI in the germline V gene. This CDR3 region has 17 residues. Based on the CDR3 plus reference TRBV2 and TRBJ2-1, the full variable domain is EPEVTQTPSHQVTQMGQEVILRCVPISNHLYFYWYRQILGQKVEFLVSFYNNEISEKSEIFDDQFSVERPDGSNFTLKIRSTKLEDSAMYFCASSPRTRKTSYNEQFFGPGTRLTVL.

Notes on this clone: The read ends 3 residues shy of where the CDR3 ends; the end is completed using the germline J gene. The genes are TRBV7-4 and TRBJ2-5, with TRBD2 identical over 12 bases. Looked up from germline, CDR1 is SGHVT and CDR2 is SQSDAQ. V shed 2 bases, J shed 4 bases, and the junction held 11 bases outside the gene matches. There are 18 residues in the CDR3. CDR3 in amino acids: CASSLKRTSGTTPETQYF. Incomplete CDR3 DNA: TGTGCCAGCAGCTTAAAACGGACTAGCGGGACGACCCCAGAGACC.

Comment on this clone: The read terminates 3 residues ahead of where the CDR3 ends, so the germline J gene completes it. V is TRBV18 and J is TRBJ2-4; unclear D gene. Trimming took 3 bases from V and 0 from J, leaving 9 bases between them. CDR3 length equals 15 residues. Looked up from germline, CDR1 is KGHSH and CDR2 is LQKENI. CDR3 in amino acids: CASSPGTIAKNIQYF. CDR3 DNA, as far as it was read: TGTGCCAGCTCACCGGGCACAATAGCCAAAAACATT. Supplemented by reference TRBV18 and TRBJ2-4, the full variable domain reads NAGVMQNPRHLVRRRGQEARLRCSPMKGHSHVYWYRQLPEEGLKFMVYLQKENIIDESGMPKERFSAEFPKEGPSILRIQQVVRGDSAAYFCASSPGTIAKNIQYFGAGTRLSVL.

Note on this clone: The CDR3 end lies 3 residues beyond the end of the read and is filled in from the germline J gene. The V gene is TRBV20-1, the J gene TRBJ2-7; perhaps TRBD1 as D (5 bases). The CDR3 extends over 13 amino acids. Germline V gives CDR1 DFQATT, CDR2 SNEGSKA (reference sequence). V lost 3 bases and J 2 bases, leaving 11 bases between the germline ends. Incomplete CDR3 DNA: TGCAGTGCTAGCAGGGTAAACCCCTACGAG. It yields the protein CSASRVNPYE. In full, the CDR3 is CSASRVNPYEQYF.

Regarding this clone: The read is 3 residues too short to cover the CDR3 end, so that end is filled in from the germline J gene. The chain links TRBV5-1 to TRBJ1-4; no clear D. Germline V gene lookup returns CDR1 SGHRS and CDR2 YFSETQ. The CDR3 consists of 14 residues. Trimming removed 4 bases from V and 4 bases from J, with 11 bases in between. CDR3 residues: CASSLKGLNEKLFF. The sequenced CDR3 bases are TGCGCCAGCAGCCTCAAGGGTCTTAATGAAAAA. The whole variable domain, remainder taken from reference TRBV5-1 and TRBJ1-4, is KAGVTQTPRYLIKTRGQQVTLSCSPISGHRSVSWYQQTPGQGLQFLFEYFSETQRNKGNFPGRFSGRQFSNSRSEMNVSTLELGDSALYLCASSLKGLNEKLFFGSGTQLSVL.

As to this clone: The read comes to an end 3 residues before the CDR3 does, leaving the germline J gene to fill in the end. The chain uses TRBV18 and TRBJ2-1, with 12 nucleotides matching TRBD1. The CDR3 consists of 15 residues. Per the germline V gene, CDR1 is KGHSH and CDR2 is LQKENI. J was trimmed by 5 bases and V by 5 bases; bases with no gene match: 4. CDR3 protein: CASSWGTGGNNEQFF. The DNA read from the CDR3 is TGTGCCAGCTCATGGGGGACAGGGGGCAACAATGAG.

As for this clone: Coverage ceases 3 residues before the CDR3 finishes, and the germline J gene fills in the end. The chain employs TRBV5-1 and TRBJ2-7, with a tentative D call TRBD1 (6 bases). Germline assignment: CDR1 SGHRS and CDR2 YFSETQ. Trimming stripped 0 bases from V and 2 bases from J, with 24 bases between. The CDR3 is 19 amino acids. The part of the CDR3 DNA that was read is TGCGCCAGCAGCTTGGGTTCACCCATACCACAGGGCTTCCCCTACGAG. Its protein product is CASSLGSPIPQGFPYE. The full CDR3 is CASSLGSPIPQGFPYEQYF.

As regards this clone: The CDR3 end falls 3 residues outside the read, so it is completed with the germline J gene. This same CDR3 is encoded by further DNA sequences in the sample. The rearrangement uses TRBV6-4 and TRBJ2-5; the match to TRBD2 covers 9 bases. This CDR3 is built from 13 residues. Germline V gene data show CDR1 as MRHNA and CDR2 as SNTAGT. With V trimmed by 4 bases and J by 4 bases, 1 base remained unmatched. The CDR3 sequence is CASSVLAGETQYF. The CDR3 bases that were read are TGTGCCAGCAGTGTACTAGCGGGAGAGACC.

In regard to this clone: The read terminates 3 residues ahead of where the CDR3 ends, so the germline J gene completes it. J is TRBJ1-1 and V is TRBV28; TRBD1 might be the D (6 bases). Per the germline V gene, CDR1 is MDHEN and CDR2 is SYDVKM. The CDR3 totals 15 residues. V gave up 4 bases and J gave up 6 bases, with 18 bases separating them. CDR3 residues: CASSSPRGGDAEAFF. CDR3 DNA, as far as it was read: TGTGCCAGCAGTTCCCCCAGAGGGGGAGACGCTGAA. Complete variable domain (other parts from reference TRBV28 and TRBJ1-1): DVKVTQSSRYLVKRTGEKVFLECVQDMDHENMFWYRQDPGLGLRLIYFSYDVKMKEKGDIPEGYSVSREKKERFSLILESASTNQTSMYLCASSSPRGGDAEAFFGQGTRLTVV.

CDR3 DNA (partial): TGTGCCAGCAGCCAGGGTGGGATTGAG. Its translation is CASSQGGIE. The whole CDR3 sequence is CASSQGGIEQFF. This chain uses TRBV11-1 with TRBJ2-1; D possibly corresponds to TRBD1 (5 bases). The read stops 3 residues short of the end of the CDR3; the missing end is completed from the germline J gene. The CDR3 length is 12 residues. CDR1 SGHAT and CDR2 FQDESV come from the germline V gene (reference sequence). V was cut by 5 bases and J by 9 bases, with 11 bases left in between.

About this clone itself: The read is 3 residues too short to cover the CDR3 end, so that end is filled in from the germline J gene. J is TRBJ2-7 and V is TRBV18, with 7 bases fitting TRBD1. CDR1 KGHSH and CDR2 LQKENI come from the germline V gene. J lost 3 bases, V lost 3 bases, and 8 bases had no gene match. The CDR3 spans 15 residues. The chain's CDR3 is CASSPTTGTFYEQYF. The CDR3 bases that were read are TGTGCCAGCTCACCGACGACAGGGACCTTCTACGAG.

On this clone itself: The read terminates 3 residues before the CDR3 end, so the remaining end is supplied by the germline J gene. V and J are TRBV5-1 and TRBJ2-5; D perhaps matches TRBD1 (6 bases). V dropped 4 bases and J dropped 0 bases, with 10 bases sitting between them. Germline lookup yields CDR1 SGHRS and CDR2 YFSETQ. There are 14 residues in the CDR3. Partial CDR3 DNA: TGCGCCAGCAGCCCCGGACAGAACCAAGAGACC. This sequence encodes CASSPGQNQET. The whole CDR3 sequence is CASSPGQNQETQYF.

About this clone itself: The read ends 3 residues early relative to the CDR3; the germline J gene fills the gap. This chain joins TRBV2 and TRBJ1-5; D call uncertain. The CDR3 spans 13 residues. V lost 6 bases and J 1 base, leaving 7 bases between the germline ends. The germline gives CDR1 SNHLY, CDR2 FYNNEI. The covered CDR3 bases are TGTGCCAGCAGGTCCGGGAGCAATCAGCCC. This translates into CASRSGSNQP. The full CDR3 protein is CASRSGSNQPQHF. The full variable domain, its missing parts supplied by reference TRBV2 and TRBJ1-5, is EPEVTQTPSHQVTQMGQEVILRCVPISNHLYFYWYRQILGQKVEFLVSFYNNEISEKSEIFDDQFSVERPDGSNFTLKIRSTKLEDSAMYFCASRSGSNQPQHFGDGTRLSIL.

In regard to this clone: The sequence runs out 3 residues before the end of the CDR3; the remainder is reconstructed from the germline J gene. V and J are TRBV28 and TRBJ1-6, with D perhaps matching TRBD1 (6 bases). CDR1 is MDHEN and CDR2 is SYDVKM in the germline V gene. The CDR3 is 15 amino acids. The V gene lost 4 bases and the J gene lost 1 base, with 8 bases spanning the gap. The CDR3 bases that were read are TGTGCCAGCAGTTCAGACAGGTCCTATAATTCACCC. This gives the protein CASSSDRSYNSP. The CDR3 reads in full as CASSSDRSYNSPLHF.